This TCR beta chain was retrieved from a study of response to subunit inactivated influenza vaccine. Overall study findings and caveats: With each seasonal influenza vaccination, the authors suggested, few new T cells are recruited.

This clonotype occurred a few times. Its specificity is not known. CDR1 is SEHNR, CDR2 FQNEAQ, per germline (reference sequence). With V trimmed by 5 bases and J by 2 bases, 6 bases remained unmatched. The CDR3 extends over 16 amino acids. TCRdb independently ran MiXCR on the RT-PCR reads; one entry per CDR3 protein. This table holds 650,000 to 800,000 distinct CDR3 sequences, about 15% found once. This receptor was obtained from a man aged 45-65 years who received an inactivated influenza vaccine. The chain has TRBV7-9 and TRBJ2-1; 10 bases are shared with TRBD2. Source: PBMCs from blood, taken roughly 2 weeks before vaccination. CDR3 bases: TGTGCCAGCAGCCGACTAGCGGGCCCAGCCTACAATGAGCAGTTCTTC. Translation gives CASSRLAGPAYNEQFF.